One sample yielded the 26 T cell receptor delta chains listed below, sequenced in a study of γδ T cells in repeated Plasmodium falciparum infection. TCRdb ran CATT on the multiplex PCR reads. The sample includes approximately 90,000 delta-chain clones, more than 0.85% of them seen just once. Gammadelta T cells were flow-sorted from PBMC into Vgamma9/Vdelta2+ and Vdelta2-negative populations for bulk analysis. Source material: gamma-delta T cells from blood. Every receptor here comes from a pool of human donors (malaria-infected and uninfected, not separated).

Remarks on this clone: A single base is all that separates this from a far larger clone, so a read error is likely. The sample holds other DNA sequences that translate to the same CDR3. J is TRDJ1 and V is TRDV1, with 10 bases matching TRDD3. TCRdb offers no J gene call, so here the DNA was matched to germline to obtain one. V was clipped by 5 bases and J by 5 bases; unmatched bases: 20. Germline values: CDR1 TSWWSYY, CDR2 QGS. The CDR3 has 19 amino acids. The CDR3, as DNA: TGTGCTCTTGGGCCCCGGCTGGTCGGGGGATACGCAGAGGCTGATAAACTCATCTTT. Translation gives CALGPRLVGGYAEADKLIF.

In regard to this clone: TCRdb assigns this DNA the protein of a much larger clone, which departs from its translation at residue 7; this likely reflects a read error, and the protein shown comes from translating the DNA. The chain employs TRDV1 and TRDJ1, with 7 bases aligning to TRDD3. V shed 6 bases, J shed 0 bases, and the junction held 28 bases outside the gene matches. CDR1 is TSWWSYY, CDR2 QGS, per germline. This CDR3 is built from 22 residues. CDR3 sequence (DNA): TGTGCTCTTGGCGACTCCTCTCCTCGCTTCTGGGGGTCGTCCTCGTACACCGATAAACTCATCTTT. This gives the protein CALGDSSPRFWGSSSYTDKLIF.

This clone occurred a few times. This DNA's translation and the protein TCRdb lists, from a much larger clone, do not match at residue 8, likely due to a read error; the protein shown is translated from the DNA. The chain links TRDV1 to TRDJ1, with 9 bases lining up with TRDD3. Germline CDR1 and CDR2: TSWWSYY and QGS. The CDR3 is 20 residues long. Germline trimming cut 1 base from V and 0 bases from J; bases unmatched to any gene: 15. The CDR3 loop is CALGERLVALGDKYTDKLIF. The CDR3 region has the DNA TGTGCTCTTGGGGAACGGTTGGTTGCACTGGGGGACAAGTACACCGATAAACTCATCTTT.

Ten or more counts support this clone. With only one base between it and a far larger clone, this is likely a read error. The same CDR3 also results from other DNA sequences found in this sample. CDR3 region: CAFSITGGYDKLIF. The CDR3 DNA reads as TGTGCCTTTAGCATTACCGGGGGATACGATAAACTCATCTTT. This chain joins TRDV3 and TRDJ1, with 8 bases lining up with TRDD3. The CDR3 extends over 14 amino acids. Trimming cost V 0 bases and J 4 bases; bases outside gene matches: 7. Germline CDR1 TVYSNPD, CDR2 GDNSRS (reference sequence).

This clone occurred a few times. The protein that TCRdb holds for this DNA derives from a much larger clone and differs from the translated DNA at residue 20, which likely indicates a read error; the protein shown here is translated from the DNA. The CDR3 region is CALGERRYLPTGVHCTDKLTF. For the CDR3, the DNA is TGTGCTCTTGGGGAACGTCGGTACCTTCCTACGGGGGTCCACTGTACCGATAAACTCACCTTT. The V gene call is TRDV1, and the J gene call is absent; the table's TRDD3 call for D was not verified on the DNA. Germline CDR1 is TSWWSYY and CDR2 is QGS. The CDR3 runs to 21 residues.

This clone turned up a few times. A far larger clone is one nucleotide away, so this likely arose from a read error. Other DNA sequences within the sample encode an identical CDR3. This sequence joins TRDV1 and TRDJ1; 9 nucleotides match TRDD3. After removal of 0 bases from V and 0 bases from J, the junction contained 23 bases not matched to a gene. The CDR3 is 23 residues long. Germline-derived CDR1 and CDR2 are TSWWSYY and QGS. The CDR3 DNA reads as TGTGCTCTTGGGGAACTCAGCCTTCCTGAGTACTGGGGGAGGGGTTGGGACACCGATAAACTCATCTTT. Translated: CALGELSLPEYWGRGWDTDKLIF.

As regards this clone: The protein TCRdb gives is from a much larger clone and does not agree with this DNA's translation at residue 6, likely a read error; the protein shown here comes from the DNA. The chain carries TRDV2 and TRDJ1, with D unresolved. Per germline, CDR1 GEAIGNYY and CDR2 EKD. This CDR3 has 11 amino acids. V lost 3 bases and J lost 8, with 9 bases in between. The CDR3 coding sequence is TGTGCCTGTGACCGAATCAACAAACTCATCTTT. It specifies CACDRINKLIF.

This clone was detected only a few times. A far larger clone is one base from this, pointing to a likely read error. The rearrangement links TRDV1 to TRDJ1; D unresolved. The J gene, left out of TCRdb, was set here by checking the DNA against germline. Trimming took off 9 bases at V and 4 bases at J, with 9 bases between the two ends. Per germline, CDR1 TSWWSYY and CDR2 QGS. CDR3 size: 11 residues. The CDR3 loop is CALASLDKLIF. The CDR3 nucleotides read TGTGCTCTCGCTAGTCTCGATAAACTCATCTTT.

Regarding this clone: Translating this DNA gives a protein that differs at residue 16 from the TCRdb one, which belongs to a much larger clone; a read error is likely, and the protein shown is this translation. The chain employs TRDV2 and TRDJ1; 10 positions match TRDD3. The J gene was not available in TCRdb and was assigned here by matching the DNA to germline segments. Germline values: CDR1 GEAIGNYY, CDR2 EKD. The length of the CDR3 is 19 residues. The CDR3 bases are TGTGCCTGTGACACCGGAATCGGTGGGGGATACAGAGGGGCCGATAGACTCATCTTT. Translation: CACDTGIGGGYRGADRLIF.

This clone was seen a few times. TCRdb's protein for this DNA is that of a much larger clone and differs from the translation at residue 6, likely a read error; the protein shown is the DNA translation. The V call is TRDV2, the J call TRDJ1; TRDD3 agrees at 10 bases. From germline, CDR1 is GEAIGNYY and CDR2 EKD. CDR3 length: 18 residues. CDR3 in DNA: TGTGCCTGTGACACCGCCGGTACTGGGGGATCCCTCCCCGATAAACTTATCTTT. Translation: CACDTAGTGGSLPDKLIF.

This clone was found a few times. Since a far larger clone is one base different, this is likely a read error. The sample carries other DNA sequences with the same CDR3. The genes are TRDV2 and TRDJ2; TRDD3 matches 7 bases. Because TCRdb records no J gene, it was assigned here through a match of the DNA to germline. Germline V gene sequence: CDR1 GEAIGNYY, CDR2 EKD. J gave up 6 bases and V 0 bases, and 9 bases lay outside the gene matches. The CDR3 covers 16 residues. This CDR3 is CACDTVSGGYAAQLFF. The CDR3, as DNA: TGTGCCTGTGACACCGTGTCTGGGGGGTACGCAGCACAACTCTTCTTT.

A note on this clone: The likely explanation is a read error, given a far larger clone one base away. Other DNA sequences of this sample code for an identical CDR3. The chain carries TRDV2 and TRDJ3, with D perhaps matching TRDD3 (6 bases). The V gene lost 3 bases and the J gene lost 0 bases, with 17 bases spanning the gap. Germline CDR1 reads GEAIGNYY; CDR2 reads EKD. CDR3 length: 19 residues. DNA for the CDR3: TGTGCCTGTGACCGAGGGATAGGGCACATCTCCTGGGACACCCGACAGATGTTTTTC. Amino acids: CACDRGIGHISWDTRQMFF.

This clone was counted between two and nine times. The TCRdb record carries a much larger clone's protein, which differs from this DNA's translation at residue 21; a read error is the likely cause, and the protein listed here is the DNA translation. This rearrangement joins TRDV1 to TRDJ1; 12 bases agree with TRDD3. The J gene is not listed in TCRdb, so it was assigned here from a DNA match to germline. Germline-derived CDR1 and CDR2 are TSWWSYY and QGS. The ends lost 1 base at V and 3 bases at J; junction bases unmatched: 33. This CDR3 contains 26 residues. The CDR3 spells CALGEPFFCRPFLNGLGDTFADKLIF. The CDR3, as DNA: TGTGCTCTTGGGGAACCCTTTTTCTGTCGGCCCTTCCTAAACGGACTGGGGGATACCTTCGCCGATAAACTCATCTTT.

This clone was seen only a few times. The protein TCRdb gives is from a much larger clone and does not agree with this DNA's translation at residue 5, likely a read error; the protein shown here comes from the DNA. The chain links TRDV2 to TRDJ3; 12 nucleotides align to TRDD3. The J gene, missing from TCRdb, was assigned here through DNA to germline matching. With 3 bases clipped from V and 0 bases from J, the junction kept 5 bases outside the gene matches. This CDR3 has 19 amino acids. CDR1 GEAIGNYY and CDR2 EKD come from the germline V gene. CDR3 residues: CACDPTGGYSSWDTRQMFF. DNA of the CDR3: TGTGCCTGTGACCCAACTGGGGGATACAGCTCCTGGGACACCCGACAGATGTTTTTC.

Comments on this clone: The TCRdb protein comes from a much larger clone and disagrees with this DNA's translation at residue 17, likely due to a read error; the protein given here is derived from the DNA. V gene TRDV1 combines with J gene TRDJ1, with TRDD3 matching 7 bases. Here the J gene was assigned by germline matching of the DNA, as TCRdb has none. V trimming: 3 bases; J trimming: 0 bases; junction bases outside the gene matches: 34. Germline V CDR1 and CDR2: TSWWSYY, QGS. CDR3 length: 25 amino acids. CDR3 sequence (DNA): TGTGCTCTTGGGGATGGCCTTCATAAATTTGGGGGACCCCCCGTCCCACTCTTGTACACCGATAAACTCATCTTT. Its translation is CALGDGLHKFGGPPVPLLYTDKLIF.

Remarks on this clone: This DNA's translation and the protein TCRdb lists, from a much larger clone, do not match at residue 13, likely due to a read error; the protein shown is translated from the DNA. CDR3 coding DNA: TGTGCCTGTGACACCGTTGCTACCCCTACCGATAAACACATCTTT. It is translated as CACDTVATPTDKHIF. The rearrangement joins TRDV2 to TRDJ1; D is possibly TRDD2 (5 bases). From germline, CDR1 is GEAIGNYY and CDR2 EKD. The CDR3 covers 15 residues.

This clone turned up a few times. The TCRdb protein, from a much larger clone, departs from this DNA's translation at residue 7, likely by read error; the protein shown derives from the DNA. The CDR3 loop reads CALGAALLFQGKLIF. The DNA for the CDR3 is TGTGCTCTTGGGGCTGCCCTCCTGTTTCAGGGAAAACTCATCTTT. The V call is TRDV1, the J call TRDJ1; D is undetermined. The J gene is not listed in TCRdb, so it was assigned here from a DNA match to germline. The CDR3 is 15 amino acids. Between the trimmed V and J ends, which lost 4 bases and 8 bases, there was a span of 20 bases. CDR1 and CDR2 from the germline V gene are TSWWSYY and QGS.

This clone was recorded a few times. A far larger clone differs by one base, so this is likely a read error. Other DNA sequences in this sample translate to the same CDR3. V and J are TRDV2 and TRDJ1, with 9 nucleotides matching TRDD3. Germline V gives CDR1 GEAIGNYY, CDR2 EKD. This CDR3 has 18 amino acids. The CDR3 loop reads CACDTVGGDTLYTDKLIF. The DNA of the CDR3 is TGTGCCTGTGACACCGTAGGGGGGGATACTCTGTACACCGATAAACTTATCTTT.

Details on this clone: TCRdb assigns this DNA the protein of a much larger clone, which departs from its translation at residue 11; this likely reflects a read error, and the protein shown comes from translating the DNA. The V gene is TRDV1, the J gene TRDJ1; no firm D call. Here the J gene was assigned by germline matching of the DNA, as TCRdb has none. Per germline, CDR1 TSWWSYY and CDR2 QGS. This CDR3 is 14 amino acids long. Written as DNA, the CDR3 is TGTGCTCTTGGGGAGATAGAGTACACCGATGAACTCATCTTT. The encoded protein is CALGEIEYTDELIF.

Worth noting for this clone: A read error is the likely source, as a far larger clone sits one nucleotide away. Other nucleotide sequences in the sample specify the same CDR3. The chain carries TRDV1 and TRDJ1; the D is unclear. No J segment appears in TCRdb, so it was assigned here by matching the sequence to germline. The CDR3 is 22 amino acids. Germline V gene lookup returns CDR1 TSWWSYY and CDR2 QGS. The V end was cut by 0 bases, the J end by 0 bases, with 29 bases between. The CDR3: CALGELDLPRTLGSLYTDKLIF. CDR3 DNA sequence: TGTGCTCTTGGGGAACTAGATCTCCCCCGTACCTTAGGATCCTTGTACACCGATAAACTCATCTTT.

This clone was detected only a few times. A read error likely explains this, since a far larger clone differs by one base. The chain combines TRDV2 with TRDJ1; D might be TRDD3 (6 bases). TCRdb offers no J gene call, so here the DNA was matched to germline to obtain one. The CDR3 is 21 amino acids. CDR1 is GEAIGNYY and CDR2 is EKD in the germline V gene. CDR3: CAYDTVSFEGMSIEPHDKLIF. The CDR3 region has the DNA TGTGCCTATGACACCGTATCTTTCGAGGGGATGTCCATAGAACCCCACGATAAACTCATCTTT.

In its sample, this clone was seen a few times. A far larger clone is one base from this, pointing to a likely read error. Different DNA sequences within this sample yield the same CDR3. The chain links TRDV1 to TRDJ1, with 8 positions matching TRDD3. The germline V gene has CDR1 TSWWSYY and CDR2 QGS. The ends lost 7 bases at V and 0 bases at J; junction bases unmatched: 25. This CDR3 has 21 amino acids. As DNA, the CDR3 is TGTGCTCTTGTGGTTACCATTACTGGGGGGCTCCAGCACACGTACACCGATAAACTCATCTTT. Its translation is CALVVTITGGLQHTYTDKLIF.

Concerning this clone itself: A far larger clone differs by one base, so this is likely a read error. The same CDR3 can be traced to other DNA sequences in this sample. The genes are TRDV1 and TRDJ1; 11 bases align to TRDD3. TCRdb lists no J gene, so it was determined here by aligning the DNA to germline. The germline V gene has CDR1 TSWWSYY and CDR2 QGS. The CDR3 is 22 residues long. V shed 4 bases and J 1 base; nucleotides not matched to a gene: 23. In nucleotides, the CDR3 is TGTGCTCTTGGGGCTACCCCTCAAACCGTGATTGGGGGATACGTCTTCACCGATAAACTCATCTTT. Its protein is CALGATPQTVIGGYVFTDKLIF.

On this clone: TCRdb assigns this DNA the protein of a much larger clone, which departs from its translation at residue 8; this likely reflects a read error, and the protein shown comes from translating the DNA. The chain couples TRDV1 to TRDJ1, with 7 bases that match TRDD3. Germline CDR1 and CDR2: TSWWSYY and QGS. The trim removed 1 base at V and 1 base at J, leaving 6 bases unmatched. This CDR3 is 16 amino acids long. This CDR3 is CALGERGMRPTDKLIF. The CDR3 DNA reads TGTGCTCTTGGGGAACGGGGGATGCGGCCCACCGATAAACTCATCTTT.

This clone was seen more than once but under ten times. The TCRdb protein comes from a much larger clone and disagrees with this DNA's translation at residue 11, likely due to a read error; the protein given here is derived from the DNA. The V call is TRDV2, the J call TRDJ1, with 8 positions matching TRDD3. Assignment of the J gene here rests on matching the DNA to germline, because TCRdb gives none. Trimming at V came to 0 bases and at J to 3 bases, leaving 8 bases not matched to a gene. The CDR3 is made up of 16 amino acids. Germline V CDR1 and CDR2: GEAIGNYY, EKD. In DNA, the CDR3 is TGTGCCTGTGACACCGGAGGGATACGGGACGCCGATAAACTCATCTTT. This gives the protein CACDTGGIRDADKLIF.

This clone has more than one count but fewer than ten. The protein recorded in TCRdb matches a much larger clone and deviates from this DNA's translation at residue 17, suggesting a read error; the protein here is obtained by translating the DNA. The V gene call is TRDV2, and the J gene call is absent. Germline V gene sequence: CDR1 GEAIGNYY, CDR2 EKD. CDR3 length: 18 residues. The CDR3 nucleotides read TGTGCCTGTGACTCCCTTCGCTCCAGACCCGCTTCGGACGATAAACTCACCTTT. Translating gives CACDSLRSRPASDDKLTF.